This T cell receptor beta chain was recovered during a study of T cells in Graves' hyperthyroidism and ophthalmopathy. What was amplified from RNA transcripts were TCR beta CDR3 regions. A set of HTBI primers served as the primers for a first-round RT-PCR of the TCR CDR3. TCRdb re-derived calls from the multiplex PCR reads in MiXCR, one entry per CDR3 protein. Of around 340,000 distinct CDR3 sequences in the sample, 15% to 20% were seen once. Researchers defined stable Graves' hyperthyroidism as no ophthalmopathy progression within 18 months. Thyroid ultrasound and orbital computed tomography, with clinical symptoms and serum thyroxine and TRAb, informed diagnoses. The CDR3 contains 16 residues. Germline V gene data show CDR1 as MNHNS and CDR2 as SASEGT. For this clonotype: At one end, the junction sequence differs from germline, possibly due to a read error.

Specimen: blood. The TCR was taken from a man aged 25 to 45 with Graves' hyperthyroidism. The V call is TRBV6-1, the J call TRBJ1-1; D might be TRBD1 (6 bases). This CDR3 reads CASSENLRGLDTKAFF. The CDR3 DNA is TGTGCCAGCAGTGAAAACTTACGGGGGCTTGACACTAAAGCTTTCTTT.